Following are 17 T cell receptor beta chains from one sample sequenced in a study of OX40 agonist ivuxolimab in advanced cancers. The repertoire was sequenced with immunoSEQ multiplex PCR; TCRdb's copy has only in-frame clones and lacks some. Of over 50,000 clones listed, 65% to 90% are singletons. The material was CD4+ or CD8+ T cells sorted from blood, obtained in a trial of the OX40 agonist ivuxolimab. The receptors come from an adult with an advanced solid tumor such as melanoma, head and neck, liver or kidney cancer.

The chain couples TRBV2 to TRBJ2-7; 9 positions agree with TRBD1. With 4 bases clipped from V and 5 bases from J, the junction kept 3 bases outside the gene matches. Per the germline V gene, CDR1 is SNHLY and CDR2 is FYNNEI. This CDR3 is built from 13 residues. Here the CDR3 DNA reads TGTGCCAGCAGTGGGGGACAGGGAAACGAGCAGTACTTC. As protein: CASSGGQGNEQYF. Supplemented by reference TRBV2 and TRBJ2-7, the full variable domain reads EPEVTQTPSHQVTQMGQEVILRCVPISNHLYFYWYRQILGQKVEFLVSFYNNEISEKSEIFDDQFSVERPDGSNFTLKIRSTKLEDSAMYFCASSGGQGNEQYFGPGTRLTVT.

V gene TRBV7-6 combines with J gene TRBJ2-5, with D perhaps assigned TRBD1 or TRBD2 (5 bases each). Per germline, CDR1 SGHVS and CDR2 FNYEAQ. The length of the CDR3 is 15 residues. V was shortened by 5 bases and J by 5 bases, with 18 bases between the two germline ends. Here the CDR3 DNA reads TGTGCCAGCAGCCTGCCCGGGACGGGCGGGGAGACCCAGTACTTC. It specifies CASSLPGTGGETQYF.

This clone appeared a single time. The rearrangement joins TRBV7-2 to TRBJ1-6; 9 bases fit TRBD1. V shed 3 bases, J shed 5 bases, and the junction held 8 bases outside the gene matches. Germline assignment: CDR1 SGHTA and CDR2 FQGNSA. This CDR3 contains 17 residues. The CDR3 DNA sequence: TGTGCCAGCAGCTTCACCGACCGGGACAGGGATAATTCACCCCTCCACTTT. This encodes CASSFTDRDRDNSPLHF.

The J gene is TRBJ2-2, the V gene TRBV6-1, with unresolved D. The V gene lost 5 bases and the J gene lost 7 bases, with 8 bases spanning the gap. This CDR3 is built from 12 residues. Germline V gene data show CDR1 as MNHNS and CDR2 as SASEGT. CDR3 nucleotide sequence: TGTGCCAGCAGTACTCGGGTCGGGGAGCTGTTTTTT. This sequence encodes CASSTRVGELFF.

This clone has only one observation. The chain employs TRBV2 and TRBJ1-4; no reliable D call. Trimming cost V 6 bases and J 8 bases, with 16 bases left between them. The CDR3 runs to 14 residues. The V gene's germline CDR1 is SNHLY and CDR2 FYNNEI. As DNA, the CDR3 is TGTGCCAGCAGAACAGATCGAGTTGGGGAAAAACTGTTTTTT. Its protein product is CASRTDRVGEKLFF.

In DNA, the CDR3 is TGTGCCAGTAGTTTACCGGGACAGGGCCAAGAGACCCAGTACTTC. The encoded protein is CASSLPGQGQETQYF. The chain links TRBV19 to TRBJ2-5, with 9 bases matching TRBD1. The CDR3 has 15 amino acids. Trimming removed 5 bases from V and 1 base from J; junction bases left unmatched: 5. Germline lookup yields CDR1 LNHDA and CDR2 SQIVND (reference sequence).

This sequence joins TRBV28 and TRBJ2-7; 7 bases agree with TRBD1. CDR3 length: 13 amino acids. Trimming at V came to 8 bases and at J to 2 bases, leaving 6 bases not matched to a gene. Germline V gene lookup returns CDR1 MDHEN and CDR2 SYDVKM. The CDR3 protein is CASLGTVPYEQYF. The CDR3 nucleotides are TGTGCCAGCCTAGGGACAGTCCCCTACGAGCAGTACTTC. Supplemented by reference TRBV28 and TRBJ2-7, the full variable domain reads DVKVTQSSRYLVKRTGEKVFLECVQDMDHENMFWYRQDPGLGLRLIYFSYDVKMKEKGDIPEGYSVSREKKERFSLILESASTNQTSMYLCASLGTVPYEQYFGPGTRLTVT.

The chain is built from TRBV7-2 and TRBJ2-1; the D gene could be TRBD1 or TRBD2 (5 bases each). Trimming shortened V by 1 base and J by 6 bases, and 13 bases separated the two germline ends. The length of the CDR3 is 15 residues. The V gene's germline CDR1 is SGHTA and CDR2 FQGNSA. CDR3 region: CASSLVRLGGNEQFF. The CDR3, as DNA: TGTGCCAGCAGCTTAGTGCGCCTTGGGGGCAATGAGCAGTTCTTC. The full variable domain, its missing parts supplied by reference TRBV7-2 and TRBJ2-1, is GAGVSQSPSNKVTEKGKDVELRCDPISGHTALYWYRQSLGQGLEFLIYFQGNSAPDKSGLPSDRFSAERTGGSVSTLTIQRTQQEDSAVYLCASSLVRLGGNEQFFGPGTRLTVL.

The chain is built from TRBV7-2 and TRBJ1-3; unclear D gene. CDR1 is SGHTA and CDR2 is FQGNSA in the germline V gene. This CDR3 is 13 amino acids long. V lost 5 bases and J lost 4, with 9 bases in between. The CDR3 reads CASSRAAGNTIYF. The CDR3 nucleotides read TGTGCCAGCAGCCGAGCGGCAGGAAACACCATATATTTT.

The chain joins TRBV11-2 to TRBJ2-2; 14 bases agree with TRBD2. Germline values: CDR1 SGHAT, CDR2 FQNNGV. Trimming cost V 4 bases and J 7 bases; bases outside gene matches: 5. There are 16 residues in the CDR3. This chain's CDR3 is CASSSGLAGGIGELFF. The CDR3 nucleotides read TGTGCCAGCAGCTCAGGACTAGCGGGAGGCATCGGGGAGCTGTTTTTT.

This clone was seen just once. This chain links TRBV19 with TRBJ1-2; D is uncertain. This CDR3 region has 14 residues. With 9 bases removed from V and 7 bases from J, the gap between germline ends came to 21 bases. Germline V lookup: CDR1 LNHDA, CDR2 SQIVND (reference sequence). The CDR3: CASQPLASIGGYTF. The CDR3 DNA reads as TGTGCCAGCCAACCATTAGCCTCGATTGGTGGCTACACCTTC. Using reference TRBV19 and TRBJ1-2 for the parts outside the CDR3, the full variable domain is DGGITQSPKYLFRKEGQNVTLSCEQNLNHDAMYWYRQDPGQGLRLIYYSQIVNDFQKGDIAEGYSVSREKKESFPLTVTSAQKNPTAFYLCASQPLASIGGYTFGSGTRLTVV.

The chain joins TRBV30 to TRBJ2-1; TRBD2 aligns across 7 bases. Per the germline V gene, CDR1 is GTSNPN and CDR2 is SVGIG (reference sequence). V shed 0 bases and J 9 bases; nucleotides not matched to a gene: 8. This CDR3 is built from 14 residues. The DNA of the CDR3 is TGTGCCTGGAGTGTACAAGCGGGACCCAGTGAGCAGTTCTTC. Its translation: CAWSVQAGPSEQFF.

The chain is built from TRBV4-3 and TRBJ1-1; 8 nucleotides line up with TRBD1. This CDR3 is built from 14 residues. The V and J ends lost 3 bases and 7 bases, in that order; junction bases with no gene match: 7. Germline assignment: CDR1 LGHNA and CDR2 YSLEER. The CDR3 region has the DNA TGCGCCAGCAGCCACGCAACCGGGACAGGTGAAGCTTTCTTT. Translated, it gives CASSHATGTGEAFF.

CDR3 nucleotide sequence: TGTGCCAGCATTGACAGGGCTTACGGAAACACCATATATTTT. It codes for CASIDRAYGNTIYF. The J gene is TRBJ1-3, the V gene TRBV6-5; TRBD1 matches 7 bases. The CDR3 totals 14 residues. V shed 7 bases, J shed 4 bases, and the junction held 7 bases outside the gene matches. CDR1 MNHEY and CDR2 SVGAGI come from the germline V gene.

The CDR3 region is CASSLVQDHGYTF. The CDR3 coding sequence is TGTGCCAGCAGCTTAGTACAGGATCACGGCTACACCTTC. V and J are TRBV7-9 and TRBJ1-2; the D gene is possibly TRBD1 (5 bases). The V gene lost 1 base and the J gene lost 8 bases, with 11 bases spanning the gap. The CDR3 consists of 13 residues. Germline assignment: CDR1 SEHNR and CDR2 FQNEAQ (reference sequence).

The genes are TRBV19 and TRBJ2-3; the D gene is possibly TRBD2 (5 bases). The germline V gene has CDR1 LNHDA and CDR2 SQIVND (reference sequence). Trimming pared 6 bases from V and 5 bases from J, leaving 12 bases between. This CDR3 is built from 13 residues. CDR3 DNA sequence: TGTGCCAGTAGCCTGTCCGGGGTAGATACGCAGTATTTT. Residues: CASSLSGVDTQYF. The full variable domain, its missing parts supplied by reference TRBV19 and TRBJ2-3, is DGGITQSPKYLFRKEGQNVTLSCEQNLNHDAMYWYRQDPGQGLRLIYYSQIVNDFQKGDIAEGYSVSREKKESFPLTVTSAQKNPTAFYLCASSLSGVDTQYFGPGTRLTVL.

The sample holds one count of this clone. This rearrangement joins TRBV29-1 to TRBJ1-2; D unresolved. V shed 5 bases and J shed 2 bases, with 18 bases lying between them. Germline V lookup: CDR1 SQVTM, CDR2 ANQGSEA. This CDR3 has 15 residues. CDR3 sequence: CSVRVQSSENYGYTF. The CDR3 DNA is TGCAGCGTTCGGGTGCAAAGCAGCGAGAACTATGGCTACACCTTC.